This TCR beta chain was profiled in a study of blood T cell repertoires in COVID-19 (TCRdb year 2020). As for the study more broadly: Samples covering the acute and convalescent phases of COVID-19 were provided by collaborators in the United States, Italy and Spain. The sample metadata nearly always contained a de-identified subject ID, COVID-19 status, age in years and sex. The prospective study material was composed of cDNA or gDNA derived from T cells, B-cell-depleted T cells, or PBMCs. Samples came from the ongoing ImmuneRACE study (first 160 participants) plus 1,254 subjects from 6 global collaborators. The dataset comprised deeply sampled blood TCRbeta repertoires from subjects exposed to, actively infected with, or recovered from COVID-19. Where available, HLA class I and class II types were obtained from metadata supplied by the sample provider rather than from assay-based typing. The repertoires were made available in a free public database intended to serve as a resource for research on the immune response to SARS-CoV-2. Broader findings and caveats from the paper: The quantity of clinical and demographic metadata differed by source and by participant and was supplied without curation.

TCRbeta CDR3 regions were amplified from genomic DNA using the immunoSEQ Assay, a bias-controlled multiplex PCR. The authors processed their data as follows. The number of nucleated cells in each sample was estimated by amplification of reference gene primers within the assay. Sequence reads were collapsed and filtered to measure the absolute abundance of every unique TCRbeta CDR3 rearrangement. Productive Simpson clonality was computed per sample as the square root of Simpson's diversity index over productive rearrangements. This immuneACCESS table, as held by TCRdb, lists in-frame sequences with V and J called but not all clones. Of the missing ones, under half trace to an unresolved V gene in checked studies; the others have no known cause. The V and J calls and clone size were taken over from that table, and D and trimming were inferred from the DNA. The sample table contains some 48,000 clones; only one count was recorded for less than 95% of them. About 5.1% of the sample lies in the top ten.

Remarks on this clone: The target of this receptor is not known. No much larger clone is present one base from it, and per-base qualities are unavailable.

The collaborating institutions used their own protocols to collect whole blood in K2EDTA tubes. For TCRbeta analysis, collaborator samples were shipped as frozen whole blood, as isolated PBMCs, or as DNA extracted from either sample type. This sequence originates from a man aged 70 or older with acute or convalescent COVID-19. The material sequenced was peripheral blood.

This receptor has the CDR3 CASSPVSGSPLHF. The DNA reads as follows: TGTGCCAGCAGCCCCGTTTCGGGTTCACCCCTCCACTTT. Recombination connected TRBV27 to TRBJ1-6, with the D gene not confidently named. V gives up 6 bases and J gives up 9 bases, and the segment between their germline ends measures 12 bases. From the germline V gene (reference sequence), CDR1 is MNHEY and CDR2 is SMNVEV. The CDR3 holds 13 amino acids from the cysteine to the phenylalanine. Here the CDR3 DNA is all that survives: 39 bases in frame from base 1.